These 21 T cell receptor beta chains were all obtained from the same sample, sequenced in a study of shared clonotypes between healthy human individuals. Assay: immunoSEQ multiplex PCR; the TCRdb copy retains only in-frame clones and omits some. The sample holds over a million clones, more than 75% seen once. The sequenced sample consisted of memory CD4+ T cells from PBMCs. The subset denotes: CD45RA-negative fraction. The source of these receptors is a man between 18 and 35 years old in good health. Some clones in this sample may be carry-over from other donors' samples.

This rearrangement joins TRBV5-1 to TRBJ2-5, with D possibly TRBD2 on 6 matching bases. The germline gives CDR1 SGHRS, CDR2 YFSETQ. Trimming shortened V by 2 bases and J by 5 bases, and 19 bases separated the two germline ends. The CDR3 extends over 16 amino acids. CDR3 in DNA: TGCGCCAGCAGCTTCGGGGGTTATCGGCCTAGGGAGACCCAGTACTTC. Its translation: CASSFGGYRPRETQYF.

This clone was seen a single time. This chain connects TRBV7-8 to TRBJ2-2; 8 nucleotides match TRBD2. The ends lost 1 base at V and 4 bases at J; junction bases unmatched: 2. CDR3 size: 15 residues. Per the germline V gene, CDR1 is SGHVS and CDR2 is FQNEAQ. This CDR3 reads CASSLVLAATGELFF. The CDR3 bases are TGTGCCAGCAGCTTAGTACTAGCGGCCACCGGGGAGCTGTTTTTT.

The rearrangement uses TRBV25-1 and TRBJ2-5; D possibly matches TRBD1 or TRBD2 (5 bases each). Germline V lookup: CDR1 MGHDK, CDR2 SYGVNS. The CDR3 consists of 12 residues. The V end was cut by 8 bases, the J end by 7 bases, with 14 bases between. CDR3 residues: CASGEGWSTQYF. The CDR3 DNA reads as TGTGCCAGCGGCGAGGGGTGGTCGACCCAGTACTTC.

The CDR3 loop reads CASSPTGTGSYEQYF. CDR3 sequence (DNA): TGTGCCAGCAGTCCAACCGGGACAGGGTCTTACGAGCAGTACTTC. The V and J genes are TRBV28 and TRBJ2-7, with 9 bases that match TRBD1. Unmatched junction bases numbered 9, after V lost 5 bases and J lost 4 bases. The CDR3 has 15 residues. The germline V gene has CDR1 MDHEN and CDR2 SYDVKM.

V is TRBV5-1 and J is TRBJ2-1, with D maybe TRBD2 (6 bases). The V gene lost 7 bases and the J gene lost 5 bases, with 16 bases spanning the gap. Germline assignment: CDR1 SGHRS and CDR2 YFSETQ. The CDR3 is made up of 14 amino acids. CDR3: CASGRSGPDNEQFF. CDR3 nucleotides: TGCGCCAGCGGGAGAAGCGGGCCGGACAATGAGCAGTTCTTC. The whole variable domain, remainder taken from reference TRBV5-1 and TRBJ2-1, is KAGVTQTPRYLIKTRGQQVTLSCSPISGHRSVSWYQQTPGQGLQFLFEYFSETQRNKGNFPGRFSGRQFSNSRSEMNVSTLELGDSALYLCASGRSGPDNEQFFGPGTRLTVL.

The chain has TRBV5-6 and TRBJ1-1; TRBD1 agrees at 8 bases. V shed 4 bases and J 3 bases; nucleotides not matched to a gene: 5. Looked up from germline, CDR1 is SGHDT and CDR2 is YYEEEE. This CDR3 has 14 residues. CDR3 residues: CASSRQGLDTEAFF. DNA for the CDR3: TGTGCCAGCAGCAGACAGGGGTTGGACACTGAAGCTTTCTTT.

This chain joins TRBV6-1 and TRBJ1-5, with D hard to call. Trimming shortened V by 0 bases and J by 5 bases, and 8 bases separated the two germline ends. The CDR3 has 14 amino acids. In germline, CDR1 is MNHNS, CDR2 SASEGT. CDR3 sequence: CASSEALRYQPQHF. DNA of the CDR3: TGTGCCAGCAGTGAAGCGCTTCGATATCAGCCCCAGCATTTT.

Note on this clone: The sample holds other DNA sequences that translate to the same CDR3. V gene TRBV29-1 combines with J gene TRBJ2-2; the D is unclear. CDR1 is SQVTM, CDR2 ANQGSEA, per germline. V was shortened by 7 bases and J by 5 bases, with 8 bases between the two germline ends. CDR3 length: 11 residues. Here the CDR3 DNA reads TGCAGCGCTGGACGGACCGGGGAGCTGTTTTTT. The encoded protein is CSAGRTGELFF.

This clone turned up a few times. The CDR3 here is CASIPSSGGIYGYTF. The CDR3 region has the DNA TGCGCCAGTATTCCTTCTTCAGGGGGAATCTATGGCTACACCTTC. The chain links TRBV5-1 to TRBJ1-2, with 7 bases fitting TRBD1. V lost 8 bases to trimming and J lost 4 bases; unmatched junction nucleotides: 14. The CDR3 totals 15 residues. Per the germline V gene, CDR1 is SGHRS and CDR2 is YFSETQ. Full variable domain (remainder filled in from reference TRBV5-1 and TRBJ1-2): KAGVTQTPRYLIKTRGQQVTLSCSPISGHRSVSWYQQTPGQGLQFLFEYFSETQRNKGNFPGRFSGRQFSNSRSEMNVSTLELGDSALYLCASIPSSGGIYGYTFGSGTRLTVV.

J is TRBJ2-1 and V is TRBV5-1, with TRBD2 as a possible D gene (5 bases). CDR1 and CDR2 from the germline V gene are SGHRS and YFSETQ. The CDR3 is 15 amino acids. The V gene lost 1 base and the J gene lost 4 bases, with 12 bases spanning the gap. CDR3 sequence: CASSLWTDSYNEQFF. CDR3 bases: TGCGCCAGCAGCTTGTGGACGGACTCTTACAATGAGCAGTTCTTC. Complete variable domain (other parts from reference TRBV5-1 and TRBJ2-1): KAGVTQTPRYLIKTRGQQVTLSCSPISGHRSVSWYQQTPGQGLQFLFEYFSETQRNKGNFPGRFSGRQFSNSRSEMNVSTLELGDSALYLCASSLWTDSYNEQFFGPGTRLTVL.

The chain joins TRBV9 to TRBJ2-5; 10 positions match TRBD1. Germline V gene data show CDR1 as SGDLS and CDR2 as YYNGEE. The CDR3 totals 16 residues. The ends lost 3 bases at V and 1 base at J; junction bases unmatched: 6. The CDR3 protein is CASSAATGGTQETQYF. CDR3 DNA sequence: TGTGCCAGCAGCGCTGCGACAGGGGGCACCCAAGAGACCCAGTACTTC.

The chain links TRBV5-1 to TRBJ2-1; 7 nucleotides agree with TRBD2. The CDR3 extends over 13 amino acids. The V segment lost 3 bases and the J segment 9 bases; nucleotides outside the gene matches: 6. Germline CDR1 is SGHRS and CDR2 is YFSETQ. The CDR3 DNA follows: TGCGCCAGCAGCTACGCGGGAGAAGGTGAGCAGTTCTTC. Translation gives CASSYAGEGEQFF.

CDR3 in amino acids: CASSLLTRGRLEYF. CDR3 nucleotides: TGTGCCAGCAGCTTACTGACCAGGGGGCGCTTGGAGTACTTC. The chain recombines TRBV11-2 with TRBJ2-7; 8 nucleotides agree with TRBD1. Germline trimming cut 2 bases from V and 11 bases from J; bases unmatched to any gene: 11. Germline V CDR1 and CDR2: SGHAT, FQNNGV. The CDR3 contains 14 residues.

This chain links TRBV5-1 with TRBJ2-2, with D hard to call. V was pared by 0 bases and J by 2 bases, with 8 bases between. The CDR3 has 15 amino acids. In germline, CDR1 is SGHRS, CDR2 YFSETQ. The CDR3 DNA follows: TGCGCCAGCAGCTTGGCCTCCTCCAACACCGGGGAGCTGTTTTTT. Its protein product is CASSLASSNTGELFF.

The chain employs TRBV5-1 and TRBJ2-3; D remains unclear. Germline V gene data show CDR1 as SGHRS and CDR2 as YFSETQ. The V and J ends lost 4 bases and 2 bases respectively, with 5 bases between them. The CDR3 runs 12 residues. The CDR3 reads CASSPNTDTQYF. The CDR3 DNA follows: TGCGCCAGCAGCCCTAACACAGATACGCAGTATTTT.

The chain is built from TRBV5-4 and TRBJ2-7; 15 nucleotides match TRBD2. With 2 bases clipped from V and 4 bases from J, the junction kept 7 bases outside the gene matches. The V gene's germline CDR1 is SGHNT and CDR2 YYREEE (reference sequence). This CDR3 has 17 amino acids. The CDR3: CASSFRTSGRATYEQYF. The CDR3 bases are TGTGCCAGCAGCTTTCGGACTAGCGGGAGGGCCACGTACGAGCAGTACTTC.

A remark on this clone: Other DNA sequences from this sample encode an identical CDR3 as well. The chain joins TRBV18 to TRBJ2-1; 11 bases match TRBD2. Germline CDR1 reads KGHSH; CDR2 reads LQKENI. J was trimmed by 4 bases and V by 3 bases; bases with no gene match: 2. The CDR3 consists of 15 residues. In nucleotides, the CDR3 is TGTGCCAGCTCACCCGGGACTAGCGGTTACAATGAGCAGTTCTTC. This encodes CASSPGTSGYNEQFF. Full variable domain (missing parts from reference TRBV18 and TRBJ2-1): NAGVMQNPRHLVRRRGQEARLRCSPMKGHSHVYWYRQLPEEGLKFMVYLQKENIIDESGMPKERFSAEFPKEGPSILRIQQVVRGDSAAYFCASSPGTSGYNEQFFGPGTRLTVL.

This rearrangement joins TRBV28 to TRBJ2-5, with D possibly matching TRBD1 (6 bases). The J call may be in error: the DNA end matches TRBJ2-7 better. Germline values: CDR1 MDHEN, CDR2 SYDVKM. The CDR3 is made up of 13 amino acids. This CDR3 is CASSSGQFTEQYF. DNA for the CDR3: TGTGCCAGCAGCTCGGGACAATTCACCGAGCAGTACTTC.

Notes on this clone: Compared with germline, one end of the junction differs, possibly owing to a read error. The rearrangement joins TRBV4-2 to TRBJ2-7, with 7 positions matching TRBD1. Germline CDR1 and CDR2: LGHNA and YNFKEQ. This CDR3 is 17 amino acids long. The CDR3 DNA reads TGTGCCAGCAGCCAAGAGATTCTTAGCGTCAGGGGGTACGAGCAGCACTTC. It yields the protein CASSQEILSVRGYEQHF.

The chain recombines TRBV7-3 with TRBJ2-5; D might be TRBD1 (5 bases). From germline, CDR1 is SGHTA and CDR2 FQGTGA. The V end lost 1 base, the J end lost 2 bases, and 11 bases lay between the germline ends. This CDR3 has 15 residues. The CDR3 DNA reads TGTGCCAGCAGCTTAATTCCAGGGAATCAAGAGACCCAGTACTTC. This gives the protein CASSLIPGNQETQYF.

The chain uses TRBV9 and TRBJ2-3, with TRBD2 matching over 13 bases. The CDR3 consists of 17 residues. The germline CDR1 and CDR2 sequences are SGDLS and YYNGEE. J was trimmed by 1 base and V by 0 bases; bases with no gene match: 2. The CDR3 sequence: CASSVATSGRGTDTQYF. CDR3 nucleotides: TGTGCCAGCAGCGTAGCTACTAGCGGGAGGGGCACAGATACGCAGTATTTT.